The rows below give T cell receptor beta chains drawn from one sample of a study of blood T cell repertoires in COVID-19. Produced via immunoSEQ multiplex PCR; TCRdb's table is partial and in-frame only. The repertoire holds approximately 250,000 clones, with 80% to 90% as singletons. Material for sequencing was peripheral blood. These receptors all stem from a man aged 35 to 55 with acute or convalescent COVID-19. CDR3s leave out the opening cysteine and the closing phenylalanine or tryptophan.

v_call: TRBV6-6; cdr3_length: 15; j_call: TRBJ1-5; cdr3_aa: ASSPRGTAYSNQPQH
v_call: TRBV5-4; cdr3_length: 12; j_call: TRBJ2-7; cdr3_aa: ASSFRDSTYEQY
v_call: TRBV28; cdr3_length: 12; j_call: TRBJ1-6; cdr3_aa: ASNLQGGDSPLH
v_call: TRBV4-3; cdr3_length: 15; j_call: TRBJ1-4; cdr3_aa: ASSQNRNGGNNEKLF
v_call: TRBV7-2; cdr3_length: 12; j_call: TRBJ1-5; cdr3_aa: ASSPGTANRPQH
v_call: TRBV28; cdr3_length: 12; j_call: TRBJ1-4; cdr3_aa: ASSSTGVTEKLF
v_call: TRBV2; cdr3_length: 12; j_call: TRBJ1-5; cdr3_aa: ASSEGHSNQPQH
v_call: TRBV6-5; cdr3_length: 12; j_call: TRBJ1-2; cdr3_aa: ASSYSRGYYGYT
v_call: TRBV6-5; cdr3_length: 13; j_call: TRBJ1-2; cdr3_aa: ASSYLEPSGYGYT
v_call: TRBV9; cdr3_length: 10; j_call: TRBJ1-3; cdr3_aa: ASGGTGNTIY
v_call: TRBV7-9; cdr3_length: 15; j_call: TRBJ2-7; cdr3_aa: ASSRPRVGTGTYEQY
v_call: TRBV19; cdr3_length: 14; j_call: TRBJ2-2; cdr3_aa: ASSSLAGAAVRELF
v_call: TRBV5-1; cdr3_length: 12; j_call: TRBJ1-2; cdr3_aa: ASSLQGRDYGYT
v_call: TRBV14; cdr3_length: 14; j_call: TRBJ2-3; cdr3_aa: ASSPVLGLAGDTQY
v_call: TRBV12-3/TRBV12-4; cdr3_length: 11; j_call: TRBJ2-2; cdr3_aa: ASTPGNTGELF
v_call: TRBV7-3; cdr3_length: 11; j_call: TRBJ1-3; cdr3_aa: ASSSGQGNTIY
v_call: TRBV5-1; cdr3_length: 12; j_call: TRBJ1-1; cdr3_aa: ASSPVLANTEAF
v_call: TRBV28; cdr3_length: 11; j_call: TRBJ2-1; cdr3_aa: ASSRGTYNEQF
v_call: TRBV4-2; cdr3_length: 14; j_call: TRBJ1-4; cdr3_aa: ASSQDSNPPQEKLF